What follows are 9 T cell receptor beta chains derived from one specimen sequenced in a study of blood T cell repertoires in COVID-19. Assay: immunoSEQ multiplex PCR; the TCRdb copy retains only in-frame clones and omits some. The data contain roughly 330,000 clones, around 87% of them singletons. The specimen was PBMCs or T cells enriched from blood (not recorded which). These TCRs come from a woman in her 30s who had recovered from COVID-19.

The V and J genes are TRBV10-1 and TRBJ2-1, with D perhaps matching TRBD2 (5 bases). The V gene's germline CDR1 is WNHNN and CDR2 SYGVQD (reference sequence). The CDR3 is 14 residues long. V dropped 0 bases and J dropped 7 bases, with 10 bases sitting between them. CDR3 nucleotides: TGCGCCAGCAGTGAGTCAGGAGGTGGGAATGAGCAGTTCTTC. This gives the protein CASSESGGGNEQFF.

This chain connects TRBV5-5 to TRBJ1-2; D call uncertain. Per the germline V gene, CDR1 is SGHKS and CDR2 is YYEKEE (reference sequence). The ends were cut back, 2 bases at V and 4 bases at J, with 9 bases in the middle. CDR3 length: 13 amino acids. The CDR3 sequence is CASSFEPSYGYTF. For the CDR3, the DNA is TGTGCCAGCAGCTTCGAGCCAAGCTATGGCTACACCTTC.

This clone is a singleton in its sample. The chain combines TRBV28 with TRBJ2-1; 9 nucleotides match TRBD2. The germline gives CDR1 MDHEN, CDR2 SYDVKM. V shed 4 bases and J 4 bases; nucleotides not matched to a gene: 8. The CDR3 runs 16 residues. The CDR3 region is CASSSPGGGDYNEQFF. The CDR3 nucleotides read TGTGCCAGCAGTTCCCCCGGCGGGGGGGATTACAATGAGCAGTTCTTC.

This chain joins TRBV9 and TRBJ2-1, with 10 positions matching TRBD2. This CDR3 is built from 16 residues. Looked up from germline, CDR1 is SGDLS and CDR2 is YYNGEE. Trimming at V came to 4 bases and at J to 8 bases, leaving 12 bases not matched to a gene. The CDR3 DNA follows: TGTGCCAGCAGCCAATTTGCTAGCGGGGGAAGGGATGAGCAGTTCTTC. As protein: CASSQFASGGRDEQFF.

The V gene is TRBV27, the J gene TRBJ2-3; 7 bases map to TRBD1. V gave up 5 bases and J gave up 6 bases; unmatched junction bases: 14. Per the germline V gene, CDR1 is MNHEY and CDR2 is SMNVEV (reference sequence). This CDR3 spans 16 amino acids. The DNA of the CDR3 is TGTGCCAGCAGTACTTACTGGGACAGCCTTCGGGATACGCAGTATTTT. Translating gives CASSTYWDSLRDTQYF.

The chain carries TRBV5-6 and TRBJ1-2, with D hard to call. This CDR3 comprises 12 residues. Trimming removed 4 bases at V and 9 bases at J, with 13 bases between. The germline V gene has CDR1 SGHDT and CDR2 YYEEEE. The CDR3 nucleotides are TGTGCCAGCAGCCATACGGGAGTGAGCTACACCTTC. Amino acids: CASSHTGVSYTF.

The chain links TRBV19 to TRBJ2-1, with D perhaps matching TRBD2 (5 bases). Germline lookup yields CDR1 LNHDA and CDR2 SQIVND (reference sequence). V was cut by 8 bases and J by 6 bases, with 20 bases left in between. The CDR3 is 15 amino acids. The CDR3 region has the DNA TGTGCCAGTCTCTCCCGGACTGGCTCGGGCAATGAGCAGTTCTTC. Translated: CASLSRTGSGNEQFF.

The rearrangement joins TRBV5-4 to TRBJ1-1; D is perhaps TRBD1 (5 bases). Trimming shortened V by 4 bases and J by 1 base, and 17 bases separated the two germline ends. The CDR3 consists of 16 residues. The germline V gene has CDR1 SGHNT and CDR2 YYREEE (reference sequence). The CDR3 nucleotides are TGTGCCAGCAGCGGGGCCCCCGCGGGACCGAACACTGAAGCTTTCTTT. Its protein is CASSGAPAGPNTEAFF.

This chain connects TRBV7-9 to TRBJ1-1; D is perhaps TRBD1 (6 bases). Germline V gene sequence: CDR1 SEHNR, CDR2 FQNEAQ (reference sequence). Trimming removed 11 bases at V and 1 base at J, with 23 bases between. The CDR3 spans 16 residues. The CDR3: CAGKPPRQEKNTEAFF. CDR3 nucleotide sequence: TGTGCCGGCAAGCCACCTCGACAGGAAAAGAACACTGAAGCTTTCTTT.